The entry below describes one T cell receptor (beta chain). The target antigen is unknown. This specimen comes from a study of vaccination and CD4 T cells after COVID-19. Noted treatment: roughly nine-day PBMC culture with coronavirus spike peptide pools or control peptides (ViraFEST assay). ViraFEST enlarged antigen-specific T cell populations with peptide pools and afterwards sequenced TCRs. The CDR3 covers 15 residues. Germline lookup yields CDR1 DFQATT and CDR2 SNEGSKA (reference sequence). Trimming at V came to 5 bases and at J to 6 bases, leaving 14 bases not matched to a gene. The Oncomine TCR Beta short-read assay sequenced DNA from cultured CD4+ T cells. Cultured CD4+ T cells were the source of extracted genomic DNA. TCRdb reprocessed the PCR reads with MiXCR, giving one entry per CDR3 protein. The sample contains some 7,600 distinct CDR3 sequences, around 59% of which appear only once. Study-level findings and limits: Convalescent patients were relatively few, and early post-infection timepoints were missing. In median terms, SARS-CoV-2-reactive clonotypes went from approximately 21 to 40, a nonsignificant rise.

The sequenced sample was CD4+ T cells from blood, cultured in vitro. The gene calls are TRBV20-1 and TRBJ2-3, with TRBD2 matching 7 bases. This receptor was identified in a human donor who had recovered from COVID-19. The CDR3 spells CSAGGLMSGDDTQYF. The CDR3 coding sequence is TGCAGTGCTGGAGGCCTAATGAGCGGGGACGATACGCAGTATTTT.